The clone carrying this TCR beta chain was found many times. These data come from a study of molecular identifiers for immune sequencing clone quantification. V gave up 1 base and J gave up 6 bases, with 18 bases separating them. The length of the CDR3 is 16 residues. The germline CDR1 and CDR2 sequences are SEHNR and FQNEAQ (reference sequence). MiXCR, applied by TCRdb to the PCR reads, yields one record per CDR3 protein. The sample yields approximately 670,000 distinct CDR3 sequences, just under 20% seen once. Input for naive CD8 libraries was roughly 17,000 to 1,000,000 sorted cells; the RNA fraction used was 10%, 30% or 50%.

This clonotype was sampled from a human donor in good health. Some libraries in this study had Jurkat cell RNA spiked in. The chain links TRBV7-9 to TRBJ1-2; D unclear. Sequencing used naive CD8+ T cells from blood, with Jurkat cell RNA spiked in. As for subset: FACS-sorted CD8+CD4-CCR7+CD45RA+ naive T cells. CDR3 residues: CASSLDTRAKSNGYTF. CDR3 nucleotide sequence: TGTGCCAGCAGCTTAGATACTCGCGCTAAGAGCAATGGCTACACCTTC.